Here is one T cell receptor beta chain with its context. Time point here: after neoadjuvant nivolumab, at surgical resection. The entry originates in a study of neoadjuvant anti-PD-1 for oral cavity cancer. Using immunoSEQ multiplex PCR, the repertoire was profiled, and TCRdb retains in-frame clones only, with some absent. Of some 1,500 clones listed, 59% are singletons. The sequence derives from a person aged 35 to 85 with oral cavity squamous cell carcinoma. The material sequenced was tumor tissue, taken after nivolumab (anti-PD-1) treatment.

The CDR3 protein is CASSLTEGELFF. Written as DNA, the CDR3 is TGTGCCAGCAGTTTAACTGAGGGGGAGCTGTTTTTT. The genes are TRBV27 and TRBJ2-2, with D unclear. The CDR3 consists of 12 residues. V was trimmed by 2 bases and J by 8 bases, leaving 6 bases between them. From germline, CDR1 is MNHEY and CDR2 SMNVEV (reference sequence).